The present entry profiles one TCR beta chain with its context. As yet, its antigen is unknown. These data originate in a study of T cell responses to AZD1222 COVID-19 vaccine. Study background: Second-dose groups at about 4 or about 12 weeks were pooled.

V was clipped by 2 bases and J by 4 bases; unmatched bases: 15. This CDR3 contains 17 residues. Germline CDR1 GTSNPN, CDR2 SVGIG (reference sequence). General observations from the study: Possibly, clonal diversity was underestimated; donors were largely white British and included more females. Unmutated regions of variants are reportedly targeted by nearly half of spike-specific TCRs.

Generated by immunoSEQ multiplex PCR, the TCRdb table keeps only in-frame clones and is missing some. This sample has roughly 180,000 clones, with almost 95% found just once. The sample here was peripheral blood, taken on day 0 of AZD1222 vaccination. The sequence was collected from an adult in good health. The V call is TRBV30, the J call TRBJ1-2, with 8 bases matching TRBD1. The CDR3 region has the DNA TGTGCCTGGAGTTTATTAACCGGACAGGGAGGGTCCTATGGCTACACCTTC. This sequence encodes CAWSLLTGQGGSYGYTF.